A single sample gave rise to the 27 T cell receptor beta chains below, sequenced in a study of shared clonotypes between healthy human individuals. TCRdb's table, derived via immunoSEQ multiplex PCR, lists solely in-frame clones and lacks some. Of 950,000 to 1,100,000 clones listed, roughly 75% are singletons. The specimen was memory CD4+ T cells sorted from blood. The subset denotes: CD45RA-negative fraction. The receptors were sampled from a man younger than 35 in good health.

V usage is TRBV4-3 and J usage is TRBJ2-1; TRBD2 matches at 9 bases. With 6 bases clipped from V and 16 bases from J, the junction kept 22 bases outside the gene matches. The CDR3 contains 16 residues. Germline CDR1 and CDR2: LGHNA and YSLEER. This CDR3 is CASRKLGVAGDRWVFF. Written as DNA, the CDR3 is TGCGCCAGCAGAAAATTGGGAGTAGCGGGAGACCGCTGGGTTTTCTTC.

V gene TRBV19 combines with J gene TRBJ2-6; D could derive from TRBD1 or TRBD2 (6 bases each). CDR1 is LNHDA and CDR2 is SQIVND in the germline V gene (reference sequence). Trimming pared 1 base from V and 1 base from J, leaving 11 bases between. The CDR3 sequence is 17 residues long. The DNA of the CDR3 is TGTGCCAGTAGTATAGTCGGGGGCGGGTCTGGGGCCAACGTCCTGACTTTC. Translation gives CASSIVGGGSGANVLTF.

This rearrangement joins TRBV5-4 to TRBJ2-3, with D possibly being TRBD2 (6 bases). Germline CDR1 SGHNT, CDR2 YYREEE (reference sequence). V was clipped by 4 bases and J by 4 bases, with 19 bases between them. This CDR3 contains 16 residues. The CDR3 reads CASSPGRGSRADTQYF. The CDR3 nucleotides read TGTGCCAGCAGCCCCGGGCGGGGCTCCCGGGCAGATACGCAGTATTTT.

To note about this clone: Different DNA sequences within this sample yield the same CDR3. The chain joins TRBV6-1 to TRBJ2-7; D assignment may be TRBD1 or TRBD2 (6 bases each). The CDR3 is 13 residues long. V was pared by 1 base and J by 3 bases, with 7 bases between. Germline-derived CDR1 and CDR2 are MNHNS and SASEGT. In DNA form, the CDR3 reads TGTGCCAGCAGTGAAGAGGGGGGCTACGAGCAGTACTTC. Translating it yields CASSEEGGYEQYF.

The rearrangement uses TRBV27 and TRBJ2-4; the match to TRBD2 covers 7 bases. The germline gives CDR1 MNHEY, CDR2 SMNVEV (reference sequence). The CDR3 is made up of 17 amino acids. Unmatched junction bases numbered 11, after V lost 3 bases and J lost 3 bases. CDR3 region: CASSLVGRGGGKNIQYF. CDR3 nucleotides: TGTGCCAGCAGTTTGGTGGGGAGGGGTGGGGGCAAAAACATTCAGTACTTC.

The chain has TRBV10-3 and TRBJ2-7; TRBD2 agrees at 8 bases. Germline values: CDR1 ENHRY, CDR2 SYGVKD. The CDR3 has 13 residues. V shed 8 bases, J shed 4 bases, and the junction held 7 bases outside the gene matches. The CDR3 region is CAIAPGTRYEQYF. CDR3 in DNA: TGTGCCATCGCACCCGGGACTAGGTACGAGCAGTACTTC.

This clone appeared a single time. The rearrangement uses TRBV6-1 and TRBJ2-3; 8 positions agree with TRBD1. The CDR3 has 14 residues. Losses at the gene ends were 5 bases for V and 4 bases for J; bases not matched to a gene: 5. Germline CDR1 MNHNS, CDR2 SASEGT. Here the CDR3 DNA reads TGTGCCAGCAGTTTGCAGGGGGCTCCAGATACGCAGTATTTT. Amino acids: CASSLQGAPDTQYF.

This sequence joins TRBV27 and TRBJ2-7; D might be TRBD2 (5 bases). The CDR3 spans 13 residues. Trimming left V 5 bases short and J 4 bases short, with 12 bases between. The germline gives CDR1 MNHEY, CDR2 SMNVEV (reference sequence). The CDR3 sequence is CASSNGGPYEQYF. The CDR3 DNA reads as TGTGCCAGCAGTAACGGAGGCCCTTACGAGCAGTACTTC.

The chain recombines TRBV10-3 with TRBJ2-3; D remains ambiguous. V lost 6 bases, J lost 2 bases, and 12 bases lay in between. Germline V gene lookup returns CDR1 ENHRY and CDR2 SYGVKD. CDR3 length: 14 amino acids. CDR3 amino acids: CAIRGEISTDTQYF. CDR3 nucleotides: TGTGCCATCAGAGGCGAGATCTCCACAGATACGCAGTATTTT.

This chain joins TRBV29-1 and TRBJ2-1; D is unresolved. The CDR3 spans 12 residues. CDR1 and CDR2 (germline): SQVTM, ANQGSEA. Deletions cut 4 bases from V and 6 bases from J, with 10 bases between. CDR3 sequence: CSVGVTSNEQFF. Here the CDR3 DNA reads TGCAGCGTTGGTGTTACGAGCAATGAGCAGTTCTTC.

The chain combines TRBV7-2 with TRBJ2-1; 12 nucleotides align to TRBD2. Germline assignment: CDR1 SGHTA and CDR2 FQGNSA. The CDR3 has 16 amino acids. J was trimmed by 7 bases and V by 7 bases; bases with no gene match: 11. This CDR3 reads CASTASGRAGGNEQFF. The CDR3 bases are TGTGCCAGCACGGCTAGCGGGAGGGCCGGGGGGAATGAGCAGTTCTTC.

The chain uses TRBV5-1 and TRBJ2-5, with 12 bases that match TRBD2. CDR1 and CDR2 from the germline V gene are SGHRS and YFSETQ. The V gene end was trimmed by 0 bases and the J gene end by 1 base; junction bases not matched to a gene: 7. This CDR3 has 18 amino acids. Here the CDR3 reads CASSLAASSGGAQETQYF. The CDR3, as DNA: TGCGCCAGCAGCTTGGCGGCATCTAGCGGGGGGGCCCAAGAGACCCAGTACTTC.

In its sample, this clone was seen a few times. CDR3 loop: CASRKLGDGYTF. In DNA, the CDR3 is TGTGCCAGCAGGAAACTCGGAGATGGCTACACCTTC. J is TRBJ1-2 and V is TRBV2; D uncertain. V dropped 6 bases and J dropped 6 bases, with 11 bases sitting between them. The CDR3 sequence is 12 residues long. Germline V gene data show CDR1 as SNHLY and CDR2 as FYNNEI. The whole variable domain, remainder taken from reference TRBV2 and TRBJ1-2, is EPEVTQTPSHQVTQMGQEVILRCVPISNHLYFYWYRQILGQKVEFLVSFYNNEISEKSEIFDDQFSVERPDGSNFTLKIRSTKLEDSAMYFCASRKLGDGYTFGSGTRLTVV.

This clone was detected a few times. The chain employs TRBV18 and TRBJ1-1, with D possibly matching TRBD1 (5 bases). The CDR3 sequence is 14 residues long. With 3 bases removed from V and 7 bases from J, the gap between germline ends came to 15 bases. Germline loops: CDR1 KGHSH, CDR2 LQKENI. The DNA of the CDR3 is TGTGCCAGCTCACCCCGTGAGGGGCTGGGTGAAGCTTTCTTT. This codes for CASSPREGLGEAFF.

This clone was observed a single time. In nucleotides, the CDR3 is TGTGCCAGCAGTGAAGCGGGTTTCGGGCCCTATGGCTACACCTTC. Encoded protein: CASSEAGFGPYGYTF. J is TRBJ1-2 and V is TRBV6-1, with D unclear. V was cut by 0 bases and J by 4 bases, with 12 bases left in between. This CDR3 spans 15 amino acids. The germline V gene has CDR1 MNHNS and CDR2 SASEGT.

The chain joins TRBV6-1 to TRBJ1-6; 7 bases agree with TRBD1. V lost 6 bases, J lost 10 bases, and 9 bases stayed unmatched. The CDR3 spans 14 residues. Looked up from germline, CDR1 is MNHNS and CDR2 is SASEGT. As DNA, the CDR3 is TGTGCCAGCAGCGGGACAGTAAAAGGGTCACCCCTCCACTTT. Translating it yields CASSGTVKGSPLHF.

The chain is built from TRBV1 and TRBJ2-7. TRBV1 is reported as a pseudogene. This CDR3 contains 12 residues. The CDR3 region has the DNA TGCACCAGCAGCCAAGATAACCACGAGCAGTACTTC. Its translation is CTSSQDNHEQYF.

This sequence joins TRBV28 and TRBJ2-7; TRBD1 might be the D (6 bases). Germline V lookup: CDR1 MDHEN, CDR2 SYDVKM. The length of the CDR3 is 14 residues. V was cut by 6 bases and J by 0 bases, with 12 bases left in between. The CDR3 is CASSGDTHSYEQYF. The CDR3 nucleotides are TGTGCCAGCAGCGGGGACACCCACTCCTACGAGCAGTACTTC.

In its sample, this clone was seen once. The chain is built from TRBV4-3 and TRBJ2-1, with a possible D match to TRBD1 (5 bases). Germline CDR1 LGHNA, CDR2 YSLEER. V was pared by 5 bases and J by 0 bases, with 11 bases between. There are 15 residues in the CDR3. In DNA, the CDR3 is TGCGCCAGCAGCATCGCTAGGGGCTCCTACAATGAGCAGTTCTTC. Protein: CASSIARGSYNEQFF.

About this clone: It differs at one base from a far larger clone, so likely a read error. This chain uses TRBV28 with TRBJ2-7; the D call may be TRBD1 or TRBD2 (5 bases each). Germline loops: CDR1 MDHEN, CDR2 SYDVKM. The CDR3 runs 13 residues. The CDR3 region has the DNA TGTACCAGCAGTACCGGGACCGTATACGAGCAGTACTTC. As protein: CTSSTGTVYEQYF.

This clone has just one count. The genes are TRBV5-1 and TRBJ2-1; no reliable D call. The CDR3 totals 14 residues. The germline CDR1 and CDR2 sequences are SGHRS and YFSETQ. Between the trimmed V and J ends, which lost 0 bases and 4 bases, there was a span of 8 bases. CDR3 loop: CASSLVVDYNEQFF. Written as DNA, the CDR3 is TGCGCCAGCAGCTTGGTTGTGGATTACAATGAGCAGTTCTTC.

The gene calls are TRBV5-1 and TRBJ2-1; D gene uncertain. This CDR3 contains 13 residues. Germline V lookup: CDR1 SGHRS, CDR2 YFSETQ. V was trimmed by 4 bases and J by 2 bases, leaving 7 bases between them. The CDR3 loop is CASSPLAYNEQFF. The DNA for the CDR3 is TGCGCCAGCAGCCCCCTGGCCTACAATGAGCAGTTCTTC.

The chain recombines TRBV20-1 with TRBJ1-1; D gene ambiguous. Trimming pared 5 bases from V and 6 bases from J, leaving 10 bases between. The CDR3 has 11 residues. Germline loops: CDR1 DFQATT, CDR2 SNEGSKA (reference sequence). CDR3 coding DNA: TGCAGTGCTTCGGAGTACCCTGAAGCTTTCTTT. It yields the protein CSASEYPEAFF.

The chain has TRBV7-2 and TRBJ2-2; D remains ambiguous. The V end lost 5 bases, the J end lost 8 bases, and 21 bases lay between the germline ends. The CDR3 covers 16 residues. Per germline, CDR1 SGHTA and CDR2 FQGNSA. This chain's CDR3 is CASSTTHGNVGGELFF. In nucleotides, the CDR3 is TGTGCCAGCAGCACAACCCATGGGAACGTGGGAGGGGAGCTGTTTTTT. Full variable domain (rest looked up from reference TRBV7-2 and TRBJ2-2): GAGVSQSPSNKVTEKGKDVELRCDPISGHTALYWYRQSLGQGLEFLIYFQGNSAPDKSGLPSDRFSAERTGGSVSTLTIQRTQQEDSAVYLCASSTTHGNVGGELFFGEGSRLTVL.

The chain combines TRBV5-5 with TRBJ2-5; TRBD1 matches 9 bases. The V segment lost 4 bases and the J segment 5 bases; nucleotides outside the gene matches: 9. From germline, CDR1 is SGHKS and CDR2 YYEKEE (reference sequence). The CDR3 runs 15 residues. The CDR3 coding sequence is TGTGCCAGCAGCCGGACCTTGACAGGGGGTGAGACCCAGTACTTC. Protein sequence: CASSRTLTGGETQYF.

V gene TRBV28 combines with J gene TRBJ1-1; a possible D gene is TRBD1 (6 bases). The CDR3 extends over 15 amino acids. Germline V gene sequence: CDR1 MDHEN, CDR2 SYDVKM. V was trimmed by 5 bases and J by 4 bases, leaving 17 bases between them. In DNA form, the CDR3 reads TGTGCCAGCAGTCCTGGGGGGGCCCCATCCACTGAAGCTTTCTTT. It specifies CASSPGGAPSTEAFF.

This chain connects TRBV7-9 to TRBJ2-4, with 7 nucleotides matching TRBD1. V lost 3 bases and J lost 5; bases outside the gene matches: 4. Germline V gene lookup returns CDR1 SEHNR and CDR2 FQNEAQ (reference sequence). This CDR3 region has 14 residues. The CDR3 spells CASSFDRAQNIQYF. CDR3 DNA sequence: TGTGCCAGCAGCTTCGACAGGGCCCAAAACATTCAGTACTTC.